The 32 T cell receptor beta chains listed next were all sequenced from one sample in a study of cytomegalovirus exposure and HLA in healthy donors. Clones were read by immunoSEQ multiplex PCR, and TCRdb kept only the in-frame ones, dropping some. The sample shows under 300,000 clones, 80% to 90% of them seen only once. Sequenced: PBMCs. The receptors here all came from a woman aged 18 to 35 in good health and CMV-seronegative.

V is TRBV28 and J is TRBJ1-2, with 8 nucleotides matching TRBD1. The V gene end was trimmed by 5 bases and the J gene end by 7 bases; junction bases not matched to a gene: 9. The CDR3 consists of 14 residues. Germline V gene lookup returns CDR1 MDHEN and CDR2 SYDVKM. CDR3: CASSLWTGYSGYTF. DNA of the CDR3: TGTGCCAGCAGTCTCTGGACAGGGTATTCTGGCTACACCTTC.

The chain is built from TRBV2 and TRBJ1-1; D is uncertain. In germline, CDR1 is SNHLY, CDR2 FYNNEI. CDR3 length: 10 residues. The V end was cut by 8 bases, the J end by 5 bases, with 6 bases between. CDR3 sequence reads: CASLETEAFF. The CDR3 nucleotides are TGTGCCAGCCTGGAGACTGAAGCTTTCTTT. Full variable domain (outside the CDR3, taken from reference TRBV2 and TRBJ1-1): EPEVTQTPSHQVTQMGQEVILRCVPISNHLYFYWYRQILGQKVEFLVSFYNNEISEKSEIFDDQFSVERPDGSNFTLKIRSTKLEDSAMYFCASLETEAFFGQGTRLTVV.

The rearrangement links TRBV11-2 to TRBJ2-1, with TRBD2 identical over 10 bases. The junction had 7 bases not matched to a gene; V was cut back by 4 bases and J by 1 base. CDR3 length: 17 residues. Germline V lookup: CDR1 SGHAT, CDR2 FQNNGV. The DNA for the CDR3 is TGTGCCAGCAGCTCCCCTTTTAGCGGGAGGTCCTACAATGAGCAGTTCTTC. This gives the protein CASSSPFSGRSYNEQFF. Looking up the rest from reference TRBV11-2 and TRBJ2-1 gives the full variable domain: EAGVAQSPRYKIIEKRQSVAFWCNPISGHATLYWYQQILGQGPKLLIQFQNNGVVDDSQLPKDRFSAERLKGVDSTLKIQPAKLEDSAVYLCASSSPFSGRSYNEQFFGPGTRLTVL.

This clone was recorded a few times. The DNA of the CDR3 is TGTGCCAGTTCAACCCGGACAGGGGGAGAGACCCAGTACTTC. Amino acid sequence: CASSTRTGGETQYF. This sequence joins TRBV19 and TRBJ2-5, with 10 bases lining up with TRBD1. Looked up from germline, CDR1 is LNHDA and CDR2 is SQIVND (reference sequence). This CDR3 is 14 amino acids long. V shed 8 bases and J 4 bases; nucleotides not matched to a gene: 7.

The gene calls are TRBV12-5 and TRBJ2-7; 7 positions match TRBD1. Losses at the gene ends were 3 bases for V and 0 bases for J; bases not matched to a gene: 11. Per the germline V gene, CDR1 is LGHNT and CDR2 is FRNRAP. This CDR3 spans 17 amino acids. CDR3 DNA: TGTGCTAGTGGTTTTGACCATGACAGGGCTTTCTCCTACGAGCAGTACTTC. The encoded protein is CASGFDHDRAFSYEQYF.

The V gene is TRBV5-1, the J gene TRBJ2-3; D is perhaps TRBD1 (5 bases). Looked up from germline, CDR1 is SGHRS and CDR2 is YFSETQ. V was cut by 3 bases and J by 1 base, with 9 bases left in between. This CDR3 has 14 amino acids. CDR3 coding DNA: TGCGCCAGCAGCTCTACACAGGGCACAGATACGCAGTATTTT. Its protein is CASSSTQGTDTQYF. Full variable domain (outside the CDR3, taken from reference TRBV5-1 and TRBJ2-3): KAGVTQTPRYLIKTRGQQVTLSCSPISGHRSVSWYQQTPGQGLQFLFEYFSETQRNKGNFPGRFSGRQFSNSRSEMNVSTLELGDSALYLCASSSTQGTDTQYFGPGTRLTVL.

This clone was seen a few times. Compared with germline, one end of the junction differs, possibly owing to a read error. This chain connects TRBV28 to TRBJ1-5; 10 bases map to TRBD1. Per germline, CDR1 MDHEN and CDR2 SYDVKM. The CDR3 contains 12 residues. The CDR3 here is CASRRQGAEENF. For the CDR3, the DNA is TGTGCCAGCAGGAGACAGGGGGCAGAAGAAAATTTT.

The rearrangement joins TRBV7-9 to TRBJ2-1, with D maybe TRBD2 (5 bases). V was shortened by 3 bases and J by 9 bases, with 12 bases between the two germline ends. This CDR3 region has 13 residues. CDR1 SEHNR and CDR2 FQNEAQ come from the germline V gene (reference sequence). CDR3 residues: CASSFTRGVEQFF. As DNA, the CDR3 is TGTGCCAGCAGCTTCACTAGAGGTGTTGAGCAGTTCTTC.

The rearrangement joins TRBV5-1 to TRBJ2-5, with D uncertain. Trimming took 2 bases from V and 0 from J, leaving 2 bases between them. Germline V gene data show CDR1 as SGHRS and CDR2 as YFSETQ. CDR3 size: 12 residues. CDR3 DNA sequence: TGCGCCAGCAGCTTTAACCAAGAGACCCAGTACTTC. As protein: CASSFNQETQYF.

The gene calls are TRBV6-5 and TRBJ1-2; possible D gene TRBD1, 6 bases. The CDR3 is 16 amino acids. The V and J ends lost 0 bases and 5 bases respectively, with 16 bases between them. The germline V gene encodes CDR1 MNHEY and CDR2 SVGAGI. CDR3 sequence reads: CASSYSGSRGQYGYTF. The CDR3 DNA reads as TGTGCCAGCAGTTACTCGGGTAGCAGGGGCCAATATGGCTACACCTTC.

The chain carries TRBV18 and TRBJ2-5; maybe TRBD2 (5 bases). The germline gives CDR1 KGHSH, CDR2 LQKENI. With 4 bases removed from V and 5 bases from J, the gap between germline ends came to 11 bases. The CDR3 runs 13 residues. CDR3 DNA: TGTGCCAGCTCACGGGCAGGCGGGGAGACCCAGTACTTC. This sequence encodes CASSRAGGETQYF.

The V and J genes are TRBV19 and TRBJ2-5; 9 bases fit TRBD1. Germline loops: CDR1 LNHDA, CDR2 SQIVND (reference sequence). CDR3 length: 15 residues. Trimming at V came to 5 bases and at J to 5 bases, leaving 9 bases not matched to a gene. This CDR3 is CASSPRDRVTETQYF. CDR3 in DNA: TGTGCCAGTAGTCCCCGGGACAGGGTCACGGAGACCCAGTACTTC.

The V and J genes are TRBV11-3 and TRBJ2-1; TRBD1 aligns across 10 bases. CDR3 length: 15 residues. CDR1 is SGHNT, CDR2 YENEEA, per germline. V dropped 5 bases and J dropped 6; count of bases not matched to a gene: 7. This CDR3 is CASSNWDRGGNEQFF. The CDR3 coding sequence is TGTGCCAGCAGCAATTGGGACAGGGGAGGCAATGAGCAGTTCTTC.

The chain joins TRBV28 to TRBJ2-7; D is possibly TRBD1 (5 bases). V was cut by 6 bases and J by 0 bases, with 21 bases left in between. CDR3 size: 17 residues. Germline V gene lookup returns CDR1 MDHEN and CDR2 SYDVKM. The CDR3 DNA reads TGTGCCAGCAGCCATCTGAGTGGGGCAGCCGGCTCCTACGAGCAGTACTTC. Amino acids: CASSHLSGAAGSYEQYF.

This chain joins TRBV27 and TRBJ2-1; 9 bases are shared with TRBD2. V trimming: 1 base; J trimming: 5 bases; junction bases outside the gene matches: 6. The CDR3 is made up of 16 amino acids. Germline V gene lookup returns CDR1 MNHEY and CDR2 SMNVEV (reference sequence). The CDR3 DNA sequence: TGTGCCAGCAGTTTATGGGTAGCGGGGGCGAACAATGAGCAGTTCTTC. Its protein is CASSLWVAGANNEQFF.

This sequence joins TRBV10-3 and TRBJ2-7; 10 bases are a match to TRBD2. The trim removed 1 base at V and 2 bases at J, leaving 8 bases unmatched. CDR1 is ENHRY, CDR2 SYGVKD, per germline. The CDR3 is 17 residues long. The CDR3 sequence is CAISELGTSDYPYEQYF. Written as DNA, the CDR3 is TGTGCCATCAGTGAGTTGGGGACTAGCGATTACCCCTACGAGCAGTACTTC.

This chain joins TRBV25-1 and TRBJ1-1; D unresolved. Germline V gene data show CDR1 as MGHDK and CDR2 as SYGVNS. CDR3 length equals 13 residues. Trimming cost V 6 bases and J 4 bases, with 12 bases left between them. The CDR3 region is CASRNVGGTEAFF. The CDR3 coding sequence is TGTGCCAGCAGGAACGTCGGTGGCACTGAAGCTTTCTTT.

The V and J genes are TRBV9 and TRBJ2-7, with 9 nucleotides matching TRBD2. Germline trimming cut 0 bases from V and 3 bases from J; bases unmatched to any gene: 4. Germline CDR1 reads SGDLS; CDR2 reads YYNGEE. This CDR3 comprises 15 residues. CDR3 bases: TGTGCCAGCAGCGTAGACCTAGCGGGAATCTACGAGCAGTACTTC. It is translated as CASSVDLAGIYEQYF.

This chain's CDR3 is CASRGRVTYEQYF. In DNA form, the CDR3 reads TGTGCCAGCAGGGGCCGAGTCACCTACGAGCAGTACTTC. This chain connects TRBV28 to TRBJ2-7; D is ambiguous. The CDR3 runs 13 residues. Germline V gene data show CDR1 as MDHEN and CDR2 as SYDVKM. V was cut by 6 bases and J by 2 bases, with 11 bases left in between.

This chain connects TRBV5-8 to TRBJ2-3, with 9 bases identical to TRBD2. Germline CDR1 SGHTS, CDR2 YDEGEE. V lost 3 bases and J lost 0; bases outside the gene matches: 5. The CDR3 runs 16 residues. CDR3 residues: CASSWRLAASTDTQYF. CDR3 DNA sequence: TGTGCCAGCAGCTGGCGACTAGCGGCTAGCACAGATACGCAGTATTTT.

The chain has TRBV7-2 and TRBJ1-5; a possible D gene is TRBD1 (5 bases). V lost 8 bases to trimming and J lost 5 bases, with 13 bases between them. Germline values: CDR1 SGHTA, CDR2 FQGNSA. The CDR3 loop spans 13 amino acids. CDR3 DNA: TGTGCCAGCGGAGGGACCGGCGATCAGCCCCAGCATTTT. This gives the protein CASGGTGDQPQHF.

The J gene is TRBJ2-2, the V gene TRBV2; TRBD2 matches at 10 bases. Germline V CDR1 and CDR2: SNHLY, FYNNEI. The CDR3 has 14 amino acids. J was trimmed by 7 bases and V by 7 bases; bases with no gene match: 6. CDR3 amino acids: CASTQRGGSGELFF. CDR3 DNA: TGTGCCAGCACCCAGCGGGGGGGCAGCGGGGAGCTGTTTTTT. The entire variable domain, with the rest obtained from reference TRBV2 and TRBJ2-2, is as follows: EPEVTQTPSHQVTQMGQEVILRCVPISNHLYFYWYRQILGQKVEFLVSFYNNEISEKSEIFDDQFSVERPDGSNFTLKIRSTKLEDSAMYFCASTQRGGSGELFFGEGSRLTVL.

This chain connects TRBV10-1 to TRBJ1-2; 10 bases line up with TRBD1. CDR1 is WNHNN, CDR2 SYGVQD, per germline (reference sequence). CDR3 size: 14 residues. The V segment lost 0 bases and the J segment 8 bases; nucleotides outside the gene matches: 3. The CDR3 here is CASSESGQGNGYTF. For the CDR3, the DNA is TGCGCCAGCAGTGAGTCGGGACAGGGGAACGGCTACACCTTC.

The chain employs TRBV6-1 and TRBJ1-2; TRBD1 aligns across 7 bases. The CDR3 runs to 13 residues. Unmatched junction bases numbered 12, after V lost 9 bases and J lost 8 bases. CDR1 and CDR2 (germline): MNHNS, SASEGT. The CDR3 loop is CARDPDRVGGYTF. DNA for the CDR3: TGTGCCAGAGACCCCGACAGGGTGGGGGGCTACACCTTC.

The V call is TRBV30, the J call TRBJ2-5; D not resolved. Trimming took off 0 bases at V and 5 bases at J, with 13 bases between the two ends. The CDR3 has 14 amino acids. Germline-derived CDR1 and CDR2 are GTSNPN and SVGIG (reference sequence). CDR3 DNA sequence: TGTGCCTGGAGTGTATCGGTCGTCGGGGAGACCCAGTACTTC. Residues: CAWSVSVVGETQYF.

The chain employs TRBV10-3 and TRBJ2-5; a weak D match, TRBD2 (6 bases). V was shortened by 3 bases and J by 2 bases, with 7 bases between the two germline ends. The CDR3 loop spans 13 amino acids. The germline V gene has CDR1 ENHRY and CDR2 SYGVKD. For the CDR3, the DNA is TGTGCCATCAGTGAACGGGGGCAAGAGACCCAGTACTTC. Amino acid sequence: CAISERGQETQYF.

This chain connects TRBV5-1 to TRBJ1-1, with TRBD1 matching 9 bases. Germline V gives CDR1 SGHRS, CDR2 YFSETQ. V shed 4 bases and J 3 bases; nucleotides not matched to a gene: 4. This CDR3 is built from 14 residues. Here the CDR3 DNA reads TGCGCCAGCAGCCAAGACAGGGGGGACACTGAAGCTTTCTTT. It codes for CASSQDRGDTEAFF.

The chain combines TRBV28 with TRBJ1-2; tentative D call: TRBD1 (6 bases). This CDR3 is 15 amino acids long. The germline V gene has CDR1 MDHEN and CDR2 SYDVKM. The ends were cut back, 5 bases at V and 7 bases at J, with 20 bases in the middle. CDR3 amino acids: CASSARDIFRGGYTF. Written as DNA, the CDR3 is TGTGCCAGCAGTGCCCGGGACATCTTTAGAGGTGGCTACACCTTC.

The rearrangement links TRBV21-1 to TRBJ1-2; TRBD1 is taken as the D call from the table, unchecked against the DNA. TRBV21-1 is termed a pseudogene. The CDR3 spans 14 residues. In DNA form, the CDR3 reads TGTGCCAGCAGCGACAGGAGCTTGTGGTATGGCTACACCTTC. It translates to CASSDRSLWYGYTF.

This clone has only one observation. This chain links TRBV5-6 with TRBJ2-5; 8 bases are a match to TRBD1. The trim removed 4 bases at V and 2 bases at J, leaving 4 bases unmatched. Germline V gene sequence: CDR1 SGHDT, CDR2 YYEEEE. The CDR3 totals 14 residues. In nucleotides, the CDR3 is TGTGCCAGCAGCCCGGACAGGGCGCAAGAGACCCAGTACTTC. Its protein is CASSPDRAQETQYF. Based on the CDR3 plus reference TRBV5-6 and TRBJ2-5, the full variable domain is DAGVTQSPTHLIKTRGQQVTLRCSPKSGHDTVSWYQQALGQGPQFIFQYYEEEERQRGNFPDRFSGHQFPNYSSELNVNALLLGDSALYLCASSPDRAQETQYFGPGTRLLVL.

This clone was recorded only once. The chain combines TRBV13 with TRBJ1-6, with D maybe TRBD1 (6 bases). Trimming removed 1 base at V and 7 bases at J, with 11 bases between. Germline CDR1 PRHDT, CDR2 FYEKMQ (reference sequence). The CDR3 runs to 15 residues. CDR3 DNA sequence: TGTGCCAGCAGCTTAGAGCGGGGGGCGAATTCACCCCTCCACTTT. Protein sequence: CASSLERGANSPLHF.

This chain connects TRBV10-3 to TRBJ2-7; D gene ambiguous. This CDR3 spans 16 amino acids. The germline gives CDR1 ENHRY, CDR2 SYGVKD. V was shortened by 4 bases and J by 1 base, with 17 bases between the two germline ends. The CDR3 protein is CAISADPSTMSYEQYF. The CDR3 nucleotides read TGTGCCATCAGTGCCGATCCCTCCACTATGTCCTACGAGCAGTACTTC.